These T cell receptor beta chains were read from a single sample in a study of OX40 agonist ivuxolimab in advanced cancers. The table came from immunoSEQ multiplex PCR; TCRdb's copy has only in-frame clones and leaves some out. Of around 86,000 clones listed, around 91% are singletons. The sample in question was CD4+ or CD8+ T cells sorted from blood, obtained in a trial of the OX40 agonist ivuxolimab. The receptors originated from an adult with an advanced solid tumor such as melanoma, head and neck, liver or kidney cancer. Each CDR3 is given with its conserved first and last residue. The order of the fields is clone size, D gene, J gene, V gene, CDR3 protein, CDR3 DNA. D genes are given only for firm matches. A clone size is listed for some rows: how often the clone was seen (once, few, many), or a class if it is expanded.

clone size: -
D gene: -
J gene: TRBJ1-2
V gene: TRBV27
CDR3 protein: CASSFDGGRGYTF
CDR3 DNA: TGTGCCAGCAGTTTTGACGGGGGCCGTGGCTACACCTTC

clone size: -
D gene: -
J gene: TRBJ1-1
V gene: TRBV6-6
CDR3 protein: CASSYGGFPNTEAFF
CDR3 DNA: TGTGCCAGCAGTTATGGTGGCTTCCCGAACACTGAAGCTTTCTTT

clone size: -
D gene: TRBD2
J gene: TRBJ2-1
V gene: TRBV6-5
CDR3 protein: CASSPGLAGVNEQFF
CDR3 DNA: TGTGCCAGCAGTCCCGGACTAGCGGGAGTTAATGAGCAGTTCTTC

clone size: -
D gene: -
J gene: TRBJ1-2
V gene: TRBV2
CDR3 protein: CASLRDTDFYGYTF
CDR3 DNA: TGTGCCAGCCTACGAGATACAGATTTCTATGGCTACACCTTC

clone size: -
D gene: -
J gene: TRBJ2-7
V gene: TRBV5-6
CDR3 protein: CASSLGGVREQYF
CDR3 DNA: TGTGCCAGCAGCTTGGGTGGGGTACGAGAGCAGTACTTC

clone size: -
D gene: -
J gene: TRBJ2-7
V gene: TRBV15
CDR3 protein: CATSRDRSYEQYF
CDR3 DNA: TGTGCCACCAGCAGAGATAGGAGCTACGAGCAGTACTTC

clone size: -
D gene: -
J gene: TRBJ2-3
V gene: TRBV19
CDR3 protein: CASSIDPKSFTDTQYF
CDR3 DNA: TGTGCCAGTAGTATAGATCCCAAGTCTTTCACAGATACGCAGTATTTT

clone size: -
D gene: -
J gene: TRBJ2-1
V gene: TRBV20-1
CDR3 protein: CSARGAAEVFF
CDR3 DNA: TGCAGTGCTAGAGGTGCAGCGGAGGTTTTCTTC

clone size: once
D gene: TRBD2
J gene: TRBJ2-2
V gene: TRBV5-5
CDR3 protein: CASSLEGAGGGAGELFF
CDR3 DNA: TGTGCCAGCAGCTTGGAAGGAGCGGGAGGAGGCGCCGGGGAGCTGTTTTTT

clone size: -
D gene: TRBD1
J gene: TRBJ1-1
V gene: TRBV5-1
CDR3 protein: CASSLGDVRGTEAFF
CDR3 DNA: TGCGCCAGCAGCTTGGGGGACGTCAGGGGGACTGAAGCTTTCTTT

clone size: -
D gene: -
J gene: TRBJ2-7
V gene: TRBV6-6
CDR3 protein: CASSYSAERNEQYF
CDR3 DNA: TGTGCCAGCAGTTACTCGGCAGAGAGGAACGAGCAGTACTTC

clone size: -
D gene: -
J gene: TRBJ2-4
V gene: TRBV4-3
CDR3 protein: CASSQDSRDGNIQYF
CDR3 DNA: TGCGCCAGCAGCCAAGATAGTCGGGACGGAAACATTCAGTACTTC

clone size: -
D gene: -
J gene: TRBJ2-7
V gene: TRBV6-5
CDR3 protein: CASSYRDGGSYEQYF
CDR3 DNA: TGTGCCAGCAGTTACCGGGACGGTGGCTCCTACGAGCAGTACTTC

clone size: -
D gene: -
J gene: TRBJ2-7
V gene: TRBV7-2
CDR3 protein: CASSLAATGVSYEQYF
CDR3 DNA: TGTGCCAGCAGCTTAGCCGCGACAGGAGTCTCCTACGAGCAGTACTTC

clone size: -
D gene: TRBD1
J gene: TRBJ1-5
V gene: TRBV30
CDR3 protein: CAWSGQGAGQPQHF
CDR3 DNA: TGTGCCTGGAGTGGACAGGGGGCCGGGCAGCCCCAGCATTTT